The 25 T cell receptor beta chains reported below all come from one sample, sequenced in a study of blood T cell repertoires in COVID-19. The repertoire was sequenced with immunoSEQ multiplex PCR; TCRdb's copy has only in-frame clones and lacks some. This table has fewer than 350,000 clones, about 89% appearing once. Source material: PBMCs or T cells enriched from blood (not recorded which). These receptors were obtained from a man between 60 and 75 years old who had recovered from COVID-19.

This clone was counted only a few times. In the same sample, other DNA sequences code for this CDR3. The chain couples TRBV18 to TRBJ1-6, with 7 bases fitting TRBD1. Germline CDR1 is KGHSH and CDR2 is LQKENI. The ends lost 6 bases at V and 7 bases at J; junction bases unmatched: 6. The CDR3 consists of 14 residues. The CDR3 sequence: CASSRDRKNSPLHF. CDR3 DNA: TGTGCCAGCTCTAGGGACAGAAAAAATTCACCCCTCCACTTT.

The rearrangement links TRBV6-5 to TRBJ2-7, with D uncertain. The CDR3 runs 15 residues. Trimming took 2 bases from V and 3 from J, leaving 14 bases between them. Germline CDR1 reads MNHEY; CDR2 reads SVGAGI. The CDR3 here is CASSYRQDDYYEQYF. The CDR3 region has the DNA TGTGCCAGCAGTTACCGGCAGGATGATTACTACGAGCAGTACTTC.

V gene TRBV5-4 combines with J gene TRBJ2-3; 14 nucleotides line up with TRBD2. The V and J ends lost 4 bases and 6 bases, in that order; junction bases with no gene match: 7. In germline, CDR1 is SGHNT, CDR2 YYREEE (reference sequence). This CDR3 is built from 16 residues. The CDR3 region has the DNA TGTGCCAGCAGCGCGGGACTAGCGGGAGTAGGGGATACGCAGTATTTT. As protein: CASSAGLAGVGDTQYF.

This clone was observed once. The genes are TRBV4-1 and TRBJ2-5; D is unresolved. Germline V CDR1 and CDR2: MGHRA, YSYEKL. V was cut by 10 bases and J by 7 bases, with 22 bases left in between. This CDR3 is 14 amino acids long. CDR3 nucleotides: TGCGCCACTCCGCGCGCAGCGCCCGCCTCGACCCAGTACTTC. As protein: CATPRAAPASTQYF.

The rearrangement uses TRBV28 and TRBJ2-1; D might be TRBD1 (6 bases). Germline-derived CDR1 and CDR2 are MDHEN and SYDVKM. V was trimmed by 6 bases and J by 5 bases, leaving 17 bases between them. The CDR3 runs 15 residues. The CDR3 DNA sequence: TGTGCCAGCAGGCGAGGGGGTTCTCCCAACAATGAGCAGTTCTTC. This sequence encodes CASRRGGSPNNEQFF.

The rearrangement joins TRBV3-1 (or the pseudogene TRBV3-2) to TRBJ2-2; 7 nucleotides align to TRBD2. The V segment lost 0 bases and the J segment 2 bases; nucleotides outside the gene matches: 3. Germline CDR1 reads LGHDT; CDR2 reads YNNKEL (reference sequence). This CDR3 region has 16 residues. This CDR3 reads CASSQDLAVNTGELFF. CDR3 bases: TGTGCCAGCAGCCAAGATCTAGCGGTAAACACCGGGGAGCTGTTTTTT.

The chain recombines TRBV9 with TRBJ1-3; no clear D. The CDR3 consists of 15 residues. Trimming pared 0 bases from V and 2 bases from J, leaving 9 bases between. CDR1 and CDR2 from the germline V gene are SGDLS and YYNGEE. CDR3: CASSVVAETGNTIYF. In DNA, the CDR3 is TGTGCCAGCAGCGTAGTGGCGGAGACTGGAAACACCATATATTTT.

The CDR3 DNA reads as TGTGCCAGCAGCTTTGGGGCAGGGCCAAGCACAGATACGCAGTATTTT. This encodes CASSFGAGPSTDTQYF. The chain has TRBV5-5 and TRBJ2-3, with D perhaps matching TRBD1 (5 bases). The CDR3 sequence is 16 residues long. Trimming took 2 bases from V and 0 from J, leaving 13 bases between them. The germline gives CDR1 SGHKS, CDR2 YYEKEE (reference sequence).

V and J are TRBV9 and TRBJ1-2; 9 nucleotides line up with TRBD1. There are 16 residues in the CDR3. V shed 5 bases and J 2 bases; nucleotides not matched to a gene: 10. CDR1 is SGDLS, CDR2 YYNGEE, per germline. This CDR3 is CASSEKTGTGNYGYTF. The CDR3, as DNA: TGTGCCAGCAGTGAAAAAACCGGGACAGGGAACTATGGCTACACCTTC.

V gene TRBV4-2 combines with J gene TRBJ2-1; TRBD1 is a possible D gene (6 bases). The V end was cut by 2 bases, the J end by 9 bases, with 14 bases between. This CDR3 has 14 amino acids. Per the germline V gene, CDR1 is LGHNA and CDR2 is YNFKEQ. This CDR3 is CASSQPQTGTEQFF. The CDR3 DNA is TGTGCCAGCAGCCAACCTCAAACAGGGACTGAGCAGTTCTTC.

This clone was picked up one time. The chain recombines TRBV4-2 with TRBJ1-4, with 10 bases identical to TRBD1. The germline V gene encodes CDR1 LGHNA and CDR2 YNFKEQ. The CDR3 totals 19 residues. The ends lost 1 base at V and 1 base at J; junction bases unmatched: 9. In DNA, the CDR3 is TGTGCCAGCAGCCAAGGGATTGGACAGGGGGGCAGAACTAATGAAAAACTGTTTTTT. Its protein is CASSQGIGQGGRTNEKLFF.

The chain carries TRBV7-9 and TRBJ2-7, with a possible D match to TRBD1 (7 bases). The V gene lost 4 bases and the J gene lost 5 bases, with 15 bases spanning the gap. The CDR3 has 14 residues. Germline V gene lookup returns CDR1 SEHNR and CDR2 FQNEAQ (reference sequence). The CDR3 sequence: CASSSQGGADEQYF. Here the CDR3 DNA reads TGTGCCAGCAGCTCCCAGGGGGGAGCTGACGAGCAGTACTTC.

The rearrangement links TRBV11-1 to TRBJ2-3, with D maybe TRBD1 (5 bases). The CDR3 extends over 15 amino acids. Germline V gene sequence: CDR1 SGHAT, CDR2 FQDESV (reference sequence). Deletions cut 5 bases from V and 1 base from J, with 13 bases between. CDR3 sequence reads: CASSLGRTRTDTQYF. Here the CDR3 DNA reads TGTGCCAGCAGCCTCGGACGGACACGCACAGATACGCAGTATTTT.

The chain joins TRBV6-1 to TRBJ2-7; D is possibly TRBD1 (5 bases). The germline V and J ends were trimmed by 3 bases and 2 bases, with 14 bases remaining between them. CDR1 and CDR2 from the germline V gene are MNHNS and SASEGT. This CDR3 has 15 amino acids. The CDR3 loop is CASSDGHPTTYEQYF. CDR3 in DNA: TGTGCCAGCAGTGATGGACATCCTACAACCTACGAGCAGTACTTC.

The chain recombines TRBV5-8 with TRBJ1-5; 11 nucleotides agree with TRBD1. J lost 7 bases, V lost 3 bases, and 6 bases had no gene match. This CDR3 region has 15 residues. Germline values: CDR1 SGHTS, CDR2 YDEGEE. The CDR3 sequence: CASSYRTGGGQPQHF. In DNA form, the CDR3 reads TGTGCCAGCAGCTATAGGACAGGGGGCGGCCAGCCCCAGCATTTT.

The chain links TRBV7-2 to TRBJ2-2; TRBD1 is a possible D gene (5 bases). Trimming left V 5 bases short and J 2 bases short, with 15 bases between. CDR1 SGHTA and CDR2 FQGNSA come from the germline V gene. The CDR3 runs to 16 residues. CDR3 residues: CASSPYRGYNTGELFF. CDR3 coding DNA: TGTGCCAGCAGCCCATATAGGGGCTATAACACCGGGGAGCTGTTTTTT. Variable domain in full (rest from reference TRBV7-2 and TRBJ2-2): GAGVSQSPSNKVTEKGKDVELRCDPISGHTALYWYRQSLGQGLEFLIYFQGNSAPDKSGLPSDRFSAERTGGSVSTLTIQRTQQEDSAVYLCASSPYRGYNTGELFFGEGSRLTVL.

The DNA of the CDR3 is TGTGCCAGCAGTGGGAACGGGACAGCATGGGGCAATCAGCCCCAGCATTTT. It yields the protein CASSGNGTAWGNQPQHF. The V call is TRBV6-1, the J call TRBJ1-5, with 7 positions matching TRBD1. The CDR3 covers 17 residues. Per the germline V gene, CDR1 is MNHNS and CDR2 is SASEGT. Losses at the gene ends were 4 bases for V and 2 bases for J; bases not matched to a gene: 11.

The rearrangement uses TRBV10-2 and TRBJ2-3, with 10 bases identical to TRBD2. The CDR3 is 14 residues long. CDR1 and CDR2 from the germline V gene are WSHSY and SAAADI. With 6 bases clipped from V and 2 bases from J, the junction kept 2 bases outside the gene matches. The CDR3 spells CASRLAGPTDTQYF. For the CDR3, the DNA is TGCGCCAGCAGACTAGCGGGGCCCACAGATACGCAGTATTTT.

The rearrangement links TRBV6-1 to TRBJ1-2; a weak D match, TRBD1 (5 bases). V lost 2 bases to trimming and J lost 4 bases, with 5 bases between them. Germline V lookup: CDR1 MNHNS, CDR2 SASEGT. The CDR3 length is 12 residues. The CDR3 here is CASSEQGYGYTF. The CDR3 nucleotides read TGTGCCAGCAGTGAACAGGGCTATGGCTACACCTTC.

This chain connects TRBV19 to TRBJ2-6; possible D gene TRBD1, 5 bases. CDR1 LNHDA and CDR2 SQIVND come from the germline V gene (reference sequence). Trimming left V 4 bases short and J 4 bases short, with 11 bases between. The CDR3 spans 15 residues. CDR3 nucleotides: TGTGCCAGTAGTAAGGGGAATTCAGGGGCCAACGTCCTGACTTTC. Amino acids: CASSKGNSGANVLTF.

The chain has TRBV28 and TRBJ2-5, with 8 bases fitting TRBD1. Germline V gene lookup returns CDR1 MDHEN and CDR2 SYDVKM. V lost 4 bases to trimming and J lost 5 bases; unmatched junction nucleotides: 9. The CDR3 totals 15 residues. CDR3 DNA: TGTGCCAGCAGTTCCAACAGGGGGTCGAGGGAGACCCAGTACTTC. Translating gives CASSSNRGSRETQYF. The full variable domain, in which reference TRBV28 and TRBJ2-5 provide the parts outside the CDR3, is DVKVTQSSRYLVKRTGEKVFLECVQDMDHENMFWYRQDPGLGLRLIYFSYDVKMKEKGDIPEGYSVSREKKERFSLILESASTNQTSMYLCASSSNRGSRETQYFGPGTRLLVL.

The chain couples TRBV6-2 or TRBV6-3 to TRBJ2-7; 10 bases match TRBD1. This CDR3 comprises 15 residues. Germline V gene data show CDR1 as MNHEY and CDR2 as SVGEGT. Losses at the gene ends were 1 base for V and 3 bases for J; bases not matched to a gene: 3. CDR3 nucleotides: TGTGCCAGCAGTTACTTCGGACAGGGGGTCTACGAGCAGTACTTC. Encoded protein: CASSYFGQGVYEQYF.

This clone came up once. This rearrangement joins TRBV18 to TRBJ1-1; D gene unclear. CDR3 length equals 14 residues. V was trimmed by 4 bases and J by 1 base, leaving 10 bases between them. Per germline, CDR1 KGHSH and CDR2 LQKENI. The CDR3 DNA is TGTGCCAGCTCACGTTCTACAGAGAACACTGAAGCTTTCTTT. This encodes CASSRSTENTEAFF.

In this sample, this clone turned up once. The rearrangement joins TRBV5-1 to TRBJ2-7; 7 bases are shared with TRBD1. Unmatched junction bases numbered 27, after V lost 8 bases and J lost 4 bases. Germline CDR1 and CDR2: SGHRS and YFSETQ. This CDR3 spans 19 amino acids. CDR3 in amino acids: CARGPRDGEPGQKFYEQYF. CDR3 in DNA: TGCGCCAGGGGGCCGAGGGATGGAGAACCGGGACAGAAGTTTTACGAGCAGTACTTC.

This chain uses TRBV9 with TRBJ2-1, with D unclear. This CDR3 comprises 13 residues. Germline V gene data show CDR1 as SGDLS and CDR2 as YYNGEE. Between the trimmed V and J ends, which lost 0 bases and 7 bases, there was a span of 8 bases. CDR3 in DNA: TGTGCCAGCAGCGTAGGGGCACTGAATGAGCAGTTCTTC. It yields the protein CASSVGALNEQFF.